This T cell receptor beta chain was found in a study of cytomegalovirus exposure and HLA in healthy donors. Overall study findings and caveats: Reports credit the classifier with highly specific, highly sensitive diagnosis of cytomegalovirus status. The authors excluded some V segments, including TRBV6-2 and TRBV6-3, as indistinguishable. About 90% or about 30% of the time was how often most TCR beta V segments were productive, according to an earlier analysis.

A multiplex PCR was run with 60 Vbeta primers and 13 Jbeta primers. Assay: immunoSEQ multiplex PCR; the TCRdb copy retains only in-frame clones and omits some. The table records about 160,000 clones, around four fifths of them present only once. Concerning this clone: Antigen unknown.

The length of the CDR3 is 11 residues. Trimming pared 5 bases from V and 5 bases from J, leaving 7 bases between. The germline CDR1 and CDR2 sequences are MNHNY and SVGAGI (reference sequence). This TCR was recovered from a boy aged 2 to 9 in good health and CMV-seronegative. The source material was PBMCs. The chain combines TRBV6-6 with TRBJ2-7; D is undetermined. As DNA, the CDR3 is TGTGCCAGCAGTGTTAAAAACGAGCAGTACTTC. Its protein is CASSVKNEQYF.